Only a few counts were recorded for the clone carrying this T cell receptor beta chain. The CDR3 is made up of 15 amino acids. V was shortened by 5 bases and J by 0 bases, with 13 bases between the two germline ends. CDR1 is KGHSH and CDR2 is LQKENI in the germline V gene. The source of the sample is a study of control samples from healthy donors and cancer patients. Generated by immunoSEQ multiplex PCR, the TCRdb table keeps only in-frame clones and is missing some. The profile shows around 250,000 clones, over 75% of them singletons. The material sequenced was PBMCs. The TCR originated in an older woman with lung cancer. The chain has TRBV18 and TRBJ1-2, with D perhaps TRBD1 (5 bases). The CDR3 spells CASSVQGRANYGYTF. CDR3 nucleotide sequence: TGTGCCAGCTCAGTTCAGGGTAGAGCTAACTATGGCTACACCTTC.